The 24 T cell receptor beta chains in this list originate from one sample, sequenced in a study of blood T cell repertoires in COVID-19. Profiling relied on immunoSEQ multiplex PCR, and the TCRdb table lists in-frame clones only, not all of them. The sample has over 95,000 clones, 84% seen once. The sequencing input was peripheral blood. The origin of the receptors is a woman aged 55-75 years with acute or convalescent COVID-19.

This chain joins TRBV30 and TRBJ2-2; possibly TRBD1 for D (8 bases). Trimming removed 3 bases from V and 4 bases from J, with 18 bases in between. The CDR3 sequence is 16 residues long. Germline CDR1 GTSNPN, CDR2 SVGIG (reference sequence). The CDR3 is CAWRNRGGLGTGELFF. In DNA form, the CDR3 reads TGTGCCTGGAGAAACAGGGGGGGCCTCGGCACCGGGGAGCTGTTTTTT.

The chain employs TRBV6-6 and TRBJ2-3; 12 nucleotides align to TRBD2. There are 19 residues in the CDR3. Germline V lookup: CDR1 MNHNY, CDR2 SVGAGI (reference sequence). Trimming cost V 5 bases and J 1 base; bases outside gene matches: 13. The CDR3 region is CASSPRGLAGGPRTDTQYF. For the CDR3, the DNA is TGTGCCAGCAGTCCAAGAGGCCTAGCGGGGGGGCCACGCACAGATACGCAGTATTTT.

The CDR3 DNA is TGTGCCAGCAGTGAGGTCAGGAATAGCAATCAGCCCCAGCATTTT. Translating gives CASSEVRNSNQPQHF. This sequence joins TRBV2 and TRBJ1-5; D uncertain. Per the germline V gene, CDR1 is SNHLY and CDR2 is FYNNEI. CDR3 size: 15 residues. V lost 3 bases, J lost 0 bases, and 9 bases lay in between.

V gene TRBV7-2 combines with J gene TRBJ2-1; 8 bases map to TRBD2. The junction had 10 bases not matched to a gene; V was cut back by 6 bases and J by 6 bases. The CDR3 has 15 amino acids. Looked up from germline, CDR1 is SGHTA and CDR2 is FQGNSA. This CDR3 reads CASRGQAGGANEQFF. CDR3 DNA sequence: TGTGCCAGCAGGGGCCAGGCCGGGGGGGCCAATGAGCAGTTCTTC. Filled out from reference TRBV7-2 and TRBJ2-1, the complete variable domain reads GAGVSQSPSNKVTEKGKDVELRCDPISGHTALYWYRQSLGQGLEFLIYFQGNSAPDKSGLPSDRFSAERTGGSVSTLTIQRTQQEDSAVYLCASRGQAGGANEQFFGPGTRLTVL.

This sequence joins TRBV19 and TRBJ1-2; the match to TRBD1 covers 7 bases. V gave up 7 bases and J gave up 2 bases; unmatched junction bases: 10. Germline CDR1 reads LNHDA; CDR2 reads SQIVND (reference sequence). The CDR3 sequence is 15 residues long. DNA of the CDR3: TGTGCCAGTAACCCACAGGGGCTACCGAACTATGGCTACACCTTC. Its protein product is CASNPQGLPNYGYTF.

V and J are TRBV3-1 (or the pseudogene TRBV3-2) and TRBJ1-5, with D unclear. CDR3 size: 13 residues. With 1 base removed from V and 6 bases from J, the gap between germline ends came to 7 bases. CDR1 is LGHDT, CDR2 YNNKEL, per germline (reference sequence). The CDR3 loop reads CASSQVRSQPQHF. CDR3 DNA sequence: TGTGCCAGCAGCCAAGTTCGGAGTCAGCCCCAGCATTTT.

This clone was seen just once. The genes are TRBV5-4 and TRBJ2-1; 8 bases align to TRBD2. Trimming cost V 4 bases and J 5 bases; bases outside gene matches: 5. This CDR3 is built from 14 residues. Germline-derived CDR1 and CDR2 are SGHNT and YYREEE (reference sequence). CDR3 in amino acids: CASSVTSDDNEQFF. The CDR3 DNA sequence: TGTGCCAGCAGCGTGACTAGCGACGACAATGAGCAGTTCTTC.

The rearrangement links TRBV27 to TRBJ1-1; 8 bases are a match to TRBD1. Germline CDR1 and CDR2: MNHEY and SMNVEV (reference sequence). The trim removed 2 bases at V and 4 bases at J, leaving 21 bases unmatched. The CDR3 extends over 20 amino acids. The CDR3 nucleotides are TGTGCCAGCAGTTTAGGACAGGGTCGATACCCCATCGAGGGGCTCACTGAAGCTTTCTTT. It translates to CASSLGQGRYPIEGLTEAFF.

This clone has a handful of counts. The rearrangement joins TRBV5-6 to TRBJ2-1, with D perhaps matching TRBD1 (6 bases). Trimming stripped 2 bases from V and 7 bases from J, with 10 bases between. Germline V gene sequence: CDR1 SGHDT, CDR2 YYEEEE. The CDR3 has 13 residues. CDR3: CASSLQGVNEQFF. The CDR3 bases are TGTGCCAGCAGCTTACAGGGTGTGAATGAGCAGTTCTTC. Looking up the rest from reference TRBV5-6 and TRBJ2-1 gives the full variable domain: DAGVTQSPTHLIKTRGQQVTLRCSPKSGHDTVSWYQQALGQGPQFIFQYYEEEERQRGNFPDRFSGHQFPNYSSELNVNALLLGDSALYLCASSLQGVNEQFFGPGTRLTVL.

V and J are TRBV6-1 and TRBJ2-3; TRBD1 agrees at 9 bases. CDR1 and CDR2 (germline): MNHNS, SASEGT. The CDR3 is 16 amino acids. Trimming removed 1 base from V and 4 bases from J; junction bases left unmatched: 6. CDR3 loop: CASSEVLQGASDTQYF. CDR3 coding DNA: TGTGCCAGCAGTGAAGTTTTACAGGGGGCTTCAGATACGCAGTATTTT.

Concerning this clone itself: One end of the junction fails to match germline, which may point to a read error. The rearrangement uses TRBV3-1 (or the pseudogene TRBV3-2) and TRBJ2-1; D is uncertain. Germline V CDR1 and CDR2: LGHDT, YNNKEL (reference sequence). The CDR3 extends over 12 amino acids. The CDR3 loop reads CASSQGYTEQFF. In DNA, the CDR3 is TGTGCCAGCAGCCAAGGTTACACTGAGCAGTTCTTC.

The V gene is TRBV16, the J gene TRBJ1-2, with D unresolved. CDR1 and CDR2 (germline): KGHSY, FQNENV. V dropped 2 bases and J dropped 10 bases, with 17 bases sitting between them. The CDR3 has 14 amino acids. CDR3 amino acids: CASSQDRGAWVYTF. In DNA, the CDR3 is TGTGCCAGCAGCCAAGACCGGGGAGCCTGGGTCTACACCTTC. The full variable domain, with the rest looked up from reference TRBV16 and TRBJ1-2, is GEEVAQTPKHLVRGEGQKAKLYCAPIKGHSYVFWYQQVLKNEFKFLISFQNENVFDETGMPKERFSAKCLPNSPCSLEIQATKLEDSAVYFCASSQDRGAWVYTFGSGTRLTVV.

The chain carries TRBV6-1 and TRBJ2-2; D unclear. V lost 5 bases to trimming and J lost 2 bases, with 9 bases between them. This CDR3 is built from 14 residues. Germline loops: CDR1 MNHNS, CDR2 SASEGT. The CDR3: CASSYSTNTGELFF. The DNA for the CDR3 is TGTGCCAGCAGTTATTCTACTAACACCGGGGAGCTGTTTTTT.

The chain carries TRBV30 and TRBJ1-2; no clear D gene. Trimming stripped 4 bases from V and 7 bases from J, with 13 bases between. Germline V gives CDR1 GTSNPN, CDR2 SVGIG (reference sequence). CDR3 size: 12 residues. The CDR3 nucleotides are TGTGCCTGGAACGCAGACTTAGTTGGCTACACCTTC. It encodes CAWNADLVGYTF.

This clone was picked up one time. The chain combines TRBV6-5 with TRBJ1-2; 7 bases agree with TRBD1. In germline, CDR1 is MNHEY, CDR2 SVGAGI. The CDR3 has 13 amino acids. Losses at the gene ends were 4 bases for V and 4 bases for J; bases not matched to a gene: 3. CDR3 nucleotide sequence: TGTGCCAGCAGTTCCGGACAGGTCTATGGCTACACCTTC. It is translated as CASSSGQVYGYTF.

V and J are TRBV19 and TRBJ1-2; D call uncertain. Germline CDR1 and CDR2: LNHDA and SQIVND (reference sequence). With 6 bases removed from V and 4 bases from J, the gap between germline ends came to 15 bases. This CDR3 is 14 amino acids long. The CDR3 nucleotides read TGTGCCAGTAGCGAGACTGAACTTAGCTATGGCTACACCTTC. It translates to CASSETELSYGYTF.

The chain carries TRBV10-3 and TRBJ1-3; 10 bases match TRBD1. Germline V gene data show CDR1 as ENHRY and CDR2 as SYGVKD. The CDR3 is made up of 16 amino acids. The V segment lost 2 bases and the J segment 4 bases; nucleotides outside the gene matches: 5. The CDR3 DNA reads as TGTGCCATCAGTGAGCCCGGGACAGGGGTCGGAAACACCATATATTTT. It specifies CAISEPGTGVGNTIYF.

The genes are TRBV28 and TRBJ2-7; the match to TRBD1 covers 7 bases. Germline V lookup: CDR1 MDHEN, CDR2 SYDVKM. The CDR3 length is 15 residues. Unmatched junction bases numbered 5, after V lost 3 bases and J lost 0 bases. The CDR3 sequence is CASSLGTAYSYEQYF. The CDR3, as DNA: TGTGCCAGCAGTTTGGGGACAGCCTACTCCTACGAGCAGTACTTC.

V is TRBV30 and J is TRBJ1-2; no clear D gene. Trimming took 0 bases from V and 4 from J, leaving 12 bases between them. The CDR3 contains 14 residues. Germline V gene lookup returns CDR1 GTSNPN and CDR2 SVGIG (reference sequence). The CDR3 sequence is CAWSVHTPVYGYTF. The CDR3 DNA reads TGTGCCTGGAGTGTACATACCCCCGTCTATGGCTACACCTTC. Complete variable domain (other parts from reference TRBV30 and TRBJ1-2): SQTIHQWPATLVQPVGSPLSLECTVEGTSNPNLYWYRQAAGRGLQLLFYSVGIGQISSEVPQNLSASRPQDRQFILSSKKLLLSDSGFYLCAWSVHTPVYGYTFGSGTRLTVV.

The chain employs TRBV19 and TRBJ1-5, with a weak D call TRBD1 (6 bases). Between the trimmed V and J ends, which lost 5 bases and 7 bases, there was a span of 18 bases. There are 15 residues in the CDR3. Germline loops: CDR1 LNHDA, CDR2 SQIVND (reference sequence). The CDR3 reads CASSLMQGTRQPQHF. CDR3 bases: TGTGCCAGTAGTCTAATGCAAGGGACACGGCAGCCCCAGCATTTT. The full variable domain, rest sourced from reference TRBV19 and TRBJ1-5, is DGGITQSPKYLFRKEGQNVTLSCEQNLNHDAMYWYRQDPGQGLRLIYYSQIVNDFQKGDIAEGYSVSREKKESFPLTVTSAQKNPTAFYLCASSLMQGTRQPQHFGDGTRLSIL.

CDR3 protein: CASSFVKLAGGDEQFF. CDR3 sequence (DNA): TGTGCCAGCAGCTTTGTCAAACTAGCGGGGGGTGACGAGCAGTTCTTC. The chain links TRBV9 to TRBJ2-1; 12 positions agree with TRBD2. This CDR3 spans 16 amino acids. The V gene end was trimmed by 4 bases and the J gene end by 10 bases; junction bases not matched to a gene: 12. The V gene's germline CDR1 is SGDLS and CDR2 YYNGEE.

The chain uses TRBV18 and TRBJ2-1; 9 bases map to TRBD1. CDR1 is KGHSH, CDR2 LQKENI, per germline. CDR3 length equals 15 residues. Unmatched junction bases numbered 8, after V lost 4 bases and J lost 7 bases. The CDR3 region is CASSLGQGIGNEQFF. The DNA for the CDR3 is TGTGCCAGCTCACTAGGACAGGGGATTGGTAATGAGCAGTTCTTC.

The chain employs TRBV28 and TRBJ1-1; D not resolved. The CDR3 is made up of 11 amino acids. V lost 10 bases and J 5 bases, leaving 11 bases between the germline ends. Germline V gives CDR1 MDHEN, CDR2 SYDVKM. CDR3 nucleotide sequence: TGTGCCACATCCCGGGTAACTGAAGCTTTCTTT. Its translation: CATSRVTEAFF.

The chain uses TRBV18 and TRBJ2-2; D gene unclear. CDR1 and CDR2 (germline): KGHSH, LQKENI. CDR3 size: 14 residues. V lost 3 bases and J lost 8, with 13 bases in between. In DNA form, the CDR3 reads TGTGCCAGCTCACCTTTGGGCCCGGAAGGGGAGCTGTTTTTT. Translated, it gives CASSPLGPEGELFF.